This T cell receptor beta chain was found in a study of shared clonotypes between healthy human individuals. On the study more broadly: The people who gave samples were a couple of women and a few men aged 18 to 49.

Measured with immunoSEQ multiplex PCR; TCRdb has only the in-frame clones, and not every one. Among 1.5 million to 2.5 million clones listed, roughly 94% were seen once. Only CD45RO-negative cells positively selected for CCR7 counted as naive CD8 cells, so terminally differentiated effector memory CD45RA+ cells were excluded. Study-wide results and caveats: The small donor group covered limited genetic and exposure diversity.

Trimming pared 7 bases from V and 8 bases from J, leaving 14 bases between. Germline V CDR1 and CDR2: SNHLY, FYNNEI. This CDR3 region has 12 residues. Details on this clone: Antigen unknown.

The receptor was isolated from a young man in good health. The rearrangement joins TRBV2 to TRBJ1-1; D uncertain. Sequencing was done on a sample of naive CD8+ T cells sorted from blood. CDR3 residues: CASTTARPEAFF. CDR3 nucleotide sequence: TGTGCCAGCACAACGGCTAGGCCCGAAGCTTTCTTT. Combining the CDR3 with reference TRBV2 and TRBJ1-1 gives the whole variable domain EPEVTQTPSHQVTQMGQEVILRCVPISNHLYFYWYRQILGQKVEFLVSFYNNEISEKSEIFDDQFSVERPDGSNFTLKIRSTKLEDSAMYFCASTTARPEAFFGQGTRLTVV.